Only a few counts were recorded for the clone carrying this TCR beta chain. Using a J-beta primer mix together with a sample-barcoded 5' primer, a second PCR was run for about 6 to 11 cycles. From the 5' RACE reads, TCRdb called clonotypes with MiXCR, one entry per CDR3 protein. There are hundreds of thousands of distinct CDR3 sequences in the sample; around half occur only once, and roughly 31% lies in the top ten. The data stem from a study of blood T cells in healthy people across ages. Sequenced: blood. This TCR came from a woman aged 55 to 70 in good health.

CDR3 loop: CASSQAGPTYEQYF. The CDR3 bases are TGTGCCAGCAGCCAAGCTGGACCTACCTACGAGCAGTACTTC. J is TRBJ2-7 and V is TRBV3-1; D is unclear. CDR1 LGHDT and CDR2 YNNKEL come from the germline V gene (reference sequence). Trimming took 1 base from V and 2 from J, leaving 9 bases between them. This CDR3 is built from 14 residues.